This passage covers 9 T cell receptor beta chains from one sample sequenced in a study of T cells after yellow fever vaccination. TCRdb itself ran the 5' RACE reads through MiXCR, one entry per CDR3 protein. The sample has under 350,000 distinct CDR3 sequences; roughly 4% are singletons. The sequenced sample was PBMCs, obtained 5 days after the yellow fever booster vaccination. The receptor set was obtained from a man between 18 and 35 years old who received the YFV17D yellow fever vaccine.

The CDR3 DNA is TGTGCCAGCAGCCCTAACGCGGGGGCTGGGGATACGCAGTATTTT. Translating gives CASSPNAGAGDTQYF. The chain is built from TRBV7-3 and TRBJ2-3, with D tentatively TRBD2 (7 bases). V lost 5 bases to trimming and J lost 6 bases, with 18 bases between them. Looked up from germline, CDR1 is SGHTA and CDR2 is FQGTGA. The CDR3 runs 15 residues.

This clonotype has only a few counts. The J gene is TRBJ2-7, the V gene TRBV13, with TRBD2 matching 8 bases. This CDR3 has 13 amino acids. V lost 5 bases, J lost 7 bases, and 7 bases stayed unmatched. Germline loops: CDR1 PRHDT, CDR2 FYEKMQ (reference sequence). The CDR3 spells CASSPRTSREQYF. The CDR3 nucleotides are TGTGCCAGCAGCCCCCGGACTAGCCGAGAGCAGTACTTC.

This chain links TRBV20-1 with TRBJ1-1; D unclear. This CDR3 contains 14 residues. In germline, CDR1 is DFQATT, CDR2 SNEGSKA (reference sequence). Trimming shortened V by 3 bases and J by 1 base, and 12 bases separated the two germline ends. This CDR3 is CSARGSQPNTEAFF. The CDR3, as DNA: TGCAGTGCTAGGGGTTCCCAACCGAACACTGAAGCTTTCTTT.

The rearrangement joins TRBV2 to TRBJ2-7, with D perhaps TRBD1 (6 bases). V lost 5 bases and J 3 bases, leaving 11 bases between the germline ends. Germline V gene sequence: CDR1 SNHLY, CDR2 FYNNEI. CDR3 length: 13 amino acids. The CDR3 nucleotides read TGTGCCAGCAGTCAGGGGTTACTCTACGAGCAGTACGTC. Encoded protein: CASSQGLLYEQYV.

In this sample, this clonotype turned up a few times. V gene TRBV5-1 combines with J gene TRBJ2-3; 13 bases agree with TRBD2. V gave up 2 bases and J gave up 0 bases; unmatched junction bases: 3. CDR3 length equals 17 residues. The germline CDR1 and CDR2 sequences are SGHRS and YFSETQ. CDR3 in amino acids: CASSFRLAGGSTDTQYF. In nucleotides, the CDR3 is TGCGCCAGCAGCTTCAGACTAGCGGGGGGTAGCACAGATACGCAGTATTTT.

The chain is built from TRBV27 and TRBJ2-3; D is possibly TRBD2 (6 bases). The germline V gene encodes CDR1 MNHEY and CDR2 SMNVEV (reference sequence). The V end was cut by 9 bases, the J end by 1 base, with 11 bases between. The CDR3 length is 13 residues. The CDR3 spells CASWGVGTDTQYF. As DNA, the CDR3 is TGTGCCAGTTGGGGGGTTGGCACAGATACGCAGTATTTT.

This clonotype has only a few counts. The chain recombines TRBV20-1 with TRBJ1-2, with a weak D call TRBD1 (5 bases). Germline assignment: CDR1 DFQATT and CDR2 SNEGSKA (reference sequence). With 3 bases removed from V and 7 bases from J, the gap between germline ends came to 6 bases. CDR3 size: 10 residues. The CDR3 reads CSASGGGYTF. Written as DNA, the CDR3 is TGCAGTGCTAGTGGGGGTGGCTACACCTTC.

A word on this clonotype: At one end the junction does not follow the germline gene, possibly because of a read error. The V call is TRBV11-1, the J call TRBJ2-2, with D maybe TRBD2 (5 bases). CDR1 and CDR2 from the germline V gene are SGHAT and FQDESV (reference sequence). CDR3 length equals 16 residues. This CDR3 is CASSLSAGVSTGVLFF. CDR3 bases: TGTGCCAGCAGCTTATCTGCGGGCGTCTCCACCGGGGTGCTGTTTTTT.

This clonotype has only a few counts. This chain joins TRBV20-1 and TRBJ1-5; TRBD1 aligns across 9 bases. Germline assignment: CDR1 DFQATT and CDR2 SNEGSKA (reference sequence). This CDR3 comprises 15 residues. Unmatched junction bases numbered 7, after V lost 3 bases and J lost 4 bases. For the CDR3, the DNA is TGCAGTGCTAGCCCTCCCGGGACAGGGAATCAGCCCCAGCATTTT. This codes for CSASPPGTGNQPQHF.